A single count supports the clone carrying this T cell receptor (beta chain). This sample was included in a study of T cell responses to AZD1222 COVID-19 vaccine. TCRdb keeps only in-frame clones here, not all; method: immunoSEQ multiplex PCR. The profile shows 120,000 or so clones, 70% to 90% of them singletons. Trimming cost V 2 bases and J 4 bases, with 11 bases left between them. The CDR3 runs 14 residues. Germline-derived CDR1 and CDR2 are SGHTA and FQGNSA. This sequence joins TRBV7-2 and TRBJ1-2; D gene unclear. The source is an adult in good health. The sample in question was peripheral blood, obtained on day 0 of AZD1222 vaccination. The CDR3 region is CASSLWEAPYGYTF. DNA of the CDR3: TGTGCCAGCAGCTTATGGGAGGCACCCTATGGCTACACCTTC.